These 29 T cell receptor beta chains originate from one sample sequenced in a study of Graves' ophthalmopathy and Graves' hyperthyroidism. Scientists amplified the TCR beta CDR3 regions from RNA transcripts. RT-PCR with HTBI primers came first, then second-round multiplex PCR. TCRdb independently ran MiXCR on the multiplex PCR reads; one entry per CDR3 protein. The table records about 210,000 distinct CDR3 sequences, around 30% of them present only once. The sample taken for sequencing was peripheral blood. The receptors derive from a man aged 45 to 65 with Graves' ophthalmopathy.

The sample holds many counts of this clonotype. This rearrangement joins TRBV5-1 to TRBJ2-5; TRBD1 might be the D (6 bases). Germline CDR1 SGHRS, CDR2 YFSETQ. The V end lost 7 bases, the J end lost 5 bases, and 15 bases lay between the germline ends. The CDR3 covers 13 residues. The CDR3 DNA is TGCGCCAGCTCAGGACAGCCCGGGGAGACCCAGTACTTC. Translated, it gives CASSGQPGETQYF. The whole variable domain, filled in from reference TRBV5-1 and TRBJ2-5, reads KAGVTQTPRYLIKTRGQQVTLSCSPISGHRSVSWYQQTPGQGLQFLFEYFSETQRNKGNFPGRFSGRQFSNSRSEMNVSTLELGDSALYLCASSGQPGETQYFGPGTRLLVL.

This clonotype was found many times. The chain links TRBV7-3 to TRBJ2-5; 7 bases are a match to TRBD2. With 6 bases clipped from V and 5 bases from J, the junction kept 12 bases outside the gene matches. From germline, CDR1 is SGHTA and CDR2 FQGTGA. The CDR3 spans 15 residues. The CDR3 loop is CASSSMAGVGETQYF. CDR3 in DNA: TGTGCCAGCAGTTCAATGGCGGGAGTCGGTGAGACCCAGTACTTC.

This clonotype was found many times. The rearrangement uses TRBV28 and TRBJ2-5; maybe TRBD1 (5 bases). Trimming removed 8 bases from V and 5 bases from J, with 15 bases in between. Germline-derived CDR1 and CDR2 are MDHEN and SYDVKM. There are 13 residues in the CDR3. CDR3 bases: TGTGCCAGCGGATCAGGGAATATCGAGACCCAGTACTTC. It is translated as CASGSGNIETQYF. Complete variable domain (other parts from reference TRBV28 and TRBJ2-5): DVKVTQSSRYLVKRTGEKVFLECVQDMDHENMFWYRQDPGLGLRLIYFSYDVKMKEKGDIPEGYSVSREKKERFSLILESASTNQTSMYLCASGSGNIETQYFGPGTRLLVL.

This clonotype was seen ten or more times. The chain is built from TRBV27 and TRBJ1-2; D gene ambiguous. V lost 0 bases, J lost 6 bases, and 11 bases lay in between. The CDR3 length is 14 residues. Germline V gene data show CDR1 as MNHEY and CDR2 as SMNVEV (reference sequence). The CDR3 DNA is TGTGCCAGCAGTTTATCGAAGGCAGCTCATGGCTACACCTTC. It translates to CASSLSKAAHGYTF.

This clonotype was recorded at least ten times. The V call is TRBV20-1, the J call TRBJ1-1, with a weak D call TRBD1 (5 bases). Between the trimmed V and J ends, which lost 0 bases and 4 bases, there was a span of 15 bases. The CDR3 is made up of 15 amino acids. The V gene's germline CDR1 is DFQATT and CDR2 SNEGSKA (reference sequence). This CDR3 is CSARDGGVGGTEAFF. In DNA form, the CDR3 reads TGCAGTGCTAGAGATGGGGGGGTGGGTGGCACTGAAGCTTTCTTT.

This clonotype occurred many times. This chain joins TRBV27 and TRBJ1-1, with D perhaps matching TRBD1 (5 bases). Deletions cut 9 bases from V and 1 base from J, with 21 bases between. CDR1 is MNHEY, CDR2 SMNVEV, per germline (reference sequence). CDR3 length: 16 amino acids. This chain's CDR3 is CASCLHGGPQNTEAFF. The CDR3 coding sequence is TGTGCCAGTTGTTTACACGGGGGACCGCAGAACACTGAAGCTTTCTTT.

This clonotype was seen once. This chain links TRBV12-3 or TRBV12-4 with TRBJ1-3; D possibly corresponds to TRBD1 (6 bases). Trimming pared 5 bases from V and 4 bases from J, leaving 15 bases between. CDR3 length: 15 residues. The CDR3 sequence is CASSALQGSGNTIYF. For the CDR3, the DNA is TGTGCCAGCAGTGCGCTACAGGGATCCGGAAACACCATATATTTT.

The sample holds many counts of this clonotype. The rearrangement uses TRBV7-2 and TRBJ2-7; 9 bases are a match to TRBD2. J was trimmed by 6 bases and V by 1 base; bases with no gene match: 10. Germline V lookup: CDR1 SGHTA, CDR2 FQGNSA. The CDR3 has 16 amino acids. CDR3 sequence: CASSLEAGGPLGEQYF. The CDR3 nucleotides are TGTGCCAGCAGCTTAGAGGCGGGAGGGCCGCTGGGCGAGCAGTACTTC.

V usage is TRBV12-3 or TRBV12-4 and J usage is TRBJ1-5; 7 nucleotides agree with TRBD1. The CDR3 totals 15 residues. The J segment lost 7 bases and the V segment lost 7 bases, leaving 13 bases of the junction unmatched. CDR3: CASKRSGGRNQPQHF. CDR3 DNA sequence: TGTGCCAGCAAAAGGTCAGGGGGTAGGAACCAGCCCCAGCATTTT.

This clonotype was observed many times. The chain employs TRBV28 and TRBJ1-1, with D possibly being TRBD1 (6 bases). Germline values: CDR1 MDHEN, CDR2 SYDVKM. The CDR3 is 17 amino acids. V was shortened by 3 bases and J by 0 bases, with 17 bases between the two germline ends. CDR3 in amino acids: CASSLPLSRGLNTEAFF. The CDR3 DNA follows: TGTGCCAGCAGTTTGCCCCTAAGCAGGGGCCTGAACACTGAAGCTTTCTTT. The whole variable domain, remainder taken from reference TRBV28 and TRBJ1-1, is DVKVTQSSRYLVKRTGEKVFLECVQDMDHENMFWYRQDPGLGLRLIYFSYDVKMKEKGDIPEGYSVSREKKERFSLILESASTNQTSMYLCASSLPLSRGLNTEAFFGQGTRLTVV.

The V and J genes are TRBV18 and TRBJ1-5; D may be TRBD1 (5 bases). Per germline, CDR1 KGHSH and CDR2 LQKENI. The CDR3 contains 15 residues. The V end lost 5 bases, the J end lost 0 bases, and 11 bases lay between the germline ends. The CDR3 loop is CASSYMGDSNQPQHF. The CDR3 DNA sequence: TGTGCCAGCTCATACATGGGGGATAGCAATCAGCCCCAGCATTTT. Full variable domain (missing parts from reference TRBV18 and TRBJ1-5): NAGVMQNPRHLVRRRGQEARLRCSPMKGHSHVYWYRQLPEEGLKFMVYLQKENIIDESGMPKERFSAEFPKEGPSILRIQQVVRGDSAAYFCASSYMGDSNQPQHFGDGTRLSIL.

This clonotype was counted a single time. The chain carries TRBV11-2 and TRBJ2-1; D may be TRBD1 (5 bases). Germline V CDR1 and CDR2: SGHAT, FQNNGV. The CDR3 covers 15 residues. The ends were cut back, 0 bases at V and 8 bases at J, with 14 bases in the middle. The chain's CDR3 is CASSLDWGGLDEQFF. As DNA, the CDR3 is TGTGCCAGCAGCTTAGATTGGGGCGGCCTCGATGAGCAGTTCTTC.

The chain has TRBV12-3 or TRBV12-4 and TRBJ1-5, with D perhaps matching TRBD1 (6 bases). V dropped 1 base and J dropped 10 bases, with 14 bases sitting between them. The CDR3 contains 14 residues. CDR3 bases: TGTGCCAGCAGTTTAGGGACAGACCTCTCTCCCCAGCATTTT. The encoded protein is CASSLGTDLSPQHF.

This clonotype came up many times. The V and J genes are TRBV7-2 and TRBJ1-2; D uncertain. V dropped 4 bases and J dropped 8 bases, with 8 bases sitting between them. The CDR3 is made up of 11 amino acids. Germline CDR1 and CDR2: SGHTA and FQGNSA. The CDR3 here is CASSSQGGYTF. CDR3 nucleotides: TGTGCCAGCAGCTCGCAAGGGGGCTACACCTTC.

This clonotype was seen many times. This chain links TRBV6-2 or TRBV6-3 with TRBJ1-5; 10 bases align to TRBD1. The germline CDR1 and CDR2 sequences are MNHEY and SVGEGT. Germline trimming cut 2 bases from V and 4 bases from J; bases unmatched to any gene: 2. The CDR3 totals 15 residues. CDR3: CASSYGTGANQPQHF. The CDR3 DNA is TGTGCCAGCAGTTACGGGACAGGGGCAAATCAGCCCCAGCATTTT.

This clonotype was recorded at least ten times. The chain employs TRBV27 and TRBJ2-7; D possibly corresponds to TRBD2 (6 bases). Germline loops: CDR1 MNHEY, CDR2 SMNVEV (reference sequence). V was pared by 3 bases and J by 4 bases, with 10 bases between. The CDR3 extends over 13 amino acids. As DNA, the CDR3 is TGTGCCAGCAGTTTCAGCGCGGGGTACGAGCAGTACTTC. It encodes CASSFSAGYEQYF.

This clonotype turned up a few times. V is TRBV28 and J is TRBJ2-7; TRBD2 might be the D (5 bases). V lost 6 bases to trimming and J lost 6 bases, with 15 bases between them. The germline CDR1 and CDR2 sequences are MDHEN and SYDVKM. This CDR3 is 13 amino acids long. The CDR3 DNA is TGTGCCAGCAGCCCTGCTTTAGGAGGCGAGCAGTACTTC. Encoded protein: CASSPALGGEQYF.

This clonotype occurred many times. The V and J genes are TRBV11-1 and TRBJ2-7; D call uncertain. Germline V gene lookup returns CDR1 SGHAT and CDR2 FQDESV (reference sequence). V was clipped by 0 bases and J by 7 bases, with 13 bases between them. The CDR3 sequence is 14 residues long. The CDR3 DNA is TGTGCCAGCAGCTTAGCGTACCGGGTCGGAGAGCAGTACTTC. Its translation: CASSLAYRVGEQYF. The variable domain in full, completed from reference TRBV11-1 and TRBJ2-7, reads EAEVAQSPRYKITEKSQAVAFWCDPISGHATLYWYRQILGQGPELLVQFQDESVVDDSQLPKDRFSAERLKGVDSTLKIQPAELGDSAMYLCASSLAYRVGEQYFGPGTRLTVT.

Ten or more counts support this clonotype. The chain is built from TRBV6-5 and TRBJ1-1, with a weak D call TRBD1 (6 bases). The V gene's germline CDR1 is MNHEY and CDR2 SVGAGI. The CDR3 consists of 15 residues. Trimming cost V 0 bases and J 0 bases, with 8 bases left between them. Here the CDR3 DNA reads TGTGCCAGCAGTTACTCATGGGGGCTGAACACTGAAGCTTTCTTT. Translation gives CASSYSWGLNTEAFF.

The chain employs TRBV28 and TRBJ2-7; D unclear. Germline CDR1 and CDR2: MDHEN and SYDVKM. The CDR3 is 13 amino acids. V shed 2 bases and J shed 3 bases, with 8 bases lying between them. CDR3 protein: CASSLRHYYEQYF. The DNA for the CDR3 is TGTGCCAGCAGTTTAAGGCATTACTACGAGCAGTACTTC.

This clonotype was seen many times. As DNA, the CDR3 is TGTGCCAGCAGCCCAGGGGTAGACACCGGGGAGCTGTTTTTT. Its protein product is CASSPGVDTGELFF. The chain recombines TRBV7-8 with TRBJ2-2; the D gene is possibly TRBD1 (6 bases). This CDR3 has 14 residues. V was clipped by 5 bases and J by 3 bases, with 10 bases between them. CDR1 and CDR2 (germline): SGHVS, FQNEAQ.

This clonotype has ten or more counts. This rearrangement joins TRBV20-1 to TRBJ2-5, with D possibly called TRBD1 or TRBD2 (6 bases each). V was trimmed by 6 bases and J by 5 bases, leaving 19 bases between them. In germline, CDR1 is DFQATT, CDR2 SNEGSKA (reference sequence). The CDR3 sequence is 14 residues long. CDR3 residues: CSAPPGGGRETQYF. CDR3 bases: TGCAGTGCGCCACCCGGAGGGGGGAGGGAGACCCAGTACTTC.

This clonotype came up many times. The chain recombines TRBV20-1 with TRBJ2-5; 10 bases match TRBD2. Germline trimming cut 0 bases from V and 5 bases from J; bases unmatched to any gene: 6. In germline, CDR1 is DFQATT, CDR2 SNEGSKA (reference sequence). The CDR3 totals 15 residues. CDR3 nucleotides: TGCAGTGCTAGAGAAGCTAGCGGGAGATCTGAGACCCAGTACTTC. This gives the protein CSAREASGRSETQYF.

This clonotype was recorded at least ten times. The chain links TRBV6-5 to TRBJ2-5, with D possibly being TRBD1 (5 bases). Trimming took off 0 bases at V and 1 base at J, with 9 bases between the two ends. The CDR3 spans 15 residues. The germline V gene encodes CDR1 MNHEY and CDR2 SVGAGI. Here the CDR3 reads CASSYSRQSQETQYF. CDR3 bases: TGTGCCAGCAGTTACTCCCGACAGAGCCAAGAGACCCAGTACTTC.

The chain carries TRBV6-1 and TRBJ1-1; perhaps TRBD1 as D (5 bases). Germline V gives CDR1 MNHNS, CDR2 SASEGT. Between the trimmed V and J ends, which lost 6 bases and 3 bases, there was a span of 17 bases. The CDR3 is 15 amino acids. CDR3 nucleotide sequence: TGTGCCAGCAGGGAACGGGTGGGGGATTACACTGAAGCTTTCTTT. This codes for CASRERVGDYTEAFF.

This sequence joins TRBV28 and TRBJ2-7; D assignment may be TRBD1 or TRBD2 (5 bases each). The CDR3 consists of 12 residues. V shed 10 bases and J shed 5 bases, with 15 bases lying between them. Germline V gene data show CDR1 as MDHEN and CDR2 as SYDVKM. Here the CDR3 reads CANPGTDDEQYF. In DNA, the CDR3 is TGTGCCAACCCCGGGACGGACGACGAGCAGTACTTC.

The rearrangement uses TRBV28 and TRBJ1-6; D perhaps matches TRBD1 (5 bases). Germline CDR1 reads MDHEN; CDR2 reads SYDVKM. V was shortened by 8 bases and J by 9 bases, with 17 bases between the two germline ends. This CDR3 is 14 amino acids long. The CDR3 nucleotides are TGTGCCAGCGGGATACAGGTCGTGGGTTCACCCCTCCACTTT. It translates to CASGIQVVGSPLHF.

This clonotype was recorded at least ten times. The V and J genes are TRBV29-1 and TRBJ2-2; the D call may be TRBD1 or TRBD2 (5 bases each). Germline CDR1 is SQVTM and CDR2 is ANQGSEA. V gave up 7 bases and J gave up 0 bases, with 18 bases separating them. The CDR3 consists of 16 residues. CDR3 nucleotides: TGCAGCGCCCTGACAGTTTTTAGCGCGAACACCGGGGAGCTGTTTTTT. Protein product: CSALTVFSANTGELFF.

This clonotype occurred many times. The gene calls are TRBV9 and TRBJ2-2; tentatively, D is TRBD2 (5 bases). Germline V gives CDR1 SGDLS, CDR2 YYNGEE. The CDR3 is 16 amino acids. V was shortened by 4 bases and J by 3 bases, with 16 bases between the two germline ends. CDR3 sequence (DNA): TGTGCCAGCAGCACCCCCGCTAGCATGGACACCGGGGAGCTGTTTTTT. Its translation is CASSTPASMDTGELFF.